This TCR beta chain appears in the sequencing data of a study of cytomegalovirus exposure and HLA in healthy donors. Germline CDR1 reads SGHDT; CDR2 reads YYEEEE. The CDR3 consists of 15 residues. This clone was recorded once. The PCR made use of 60 Vbeta and 13 Jbeta primers. Generated by immunoSEQ multiplex PCR, the TCRdb table keeps only in-frame clones and is missing some. The sample contains approximately 200,000 clones, 70% to 85% of which appear only once. This receptor was identified in a woman aged 30 to 39 in good health and CMV-seropositive. The sequencing sample was made of PBMCs. The rearrangement joins TRBV5-6 to TRBJ1-4, with D tentatively TRBD1 (6 bases). CDR3 bases: TGTGCATCAAGCCCGCTTTGGGGGCGCGGTGAAAAACTGTTTTTT. This gives the protein CASSPLWGRGEKLFF. The complete variable domain, with remaining parts taken from reference TRBV5-6 and TRBJ1-4, reads DAGVTQSPTHLIKTRGQQVTLRCSPKSGHDTVSWYQQALGQGPQFIFQYYEEEERQRGNFPDRFSGHQFPNYSSELNVNALLLGDSALYLCASSPLWGRGEKLFFGSGTQLSVL.